The next 24 T cell receptor beta chains were all read from a single sample in a study of T-cell memory formation after mild COVID-19. TCRdb processed the 5' RACE reads anew with MiXCR; each CDR3 protein has one entry. The data show hundreds of thousands of distinct CDR3 sequences, with approximately 15% seen just once and about a fifth held by the top ten. Sequencing was performed on PBMCs or a T cell subset sorted from them (not recorded which). Receptors were obtained from a man younger than 35 who had mild COVID-19 (a few samples of this study predate the infection). Cell type and time point are not known.

This clonotype was observed many times. In DNA, the CDR3 is TGCAGCGTTGGTGCCCCTGGGGCAGGCACCGGGGAGCTGTTTTTT. Its translation: CSVGAPGAGTGELFF. The gene calls are TRBV29-1 and TRBJ2-2; D might be TRBD1 (5 bases). V lost 4 bases, J lost 4 bases, and 16 bases lay in between. CDR3 length: 15 amino acids. Germline V gives CDR1 SQVTM, CDR2 ANQGSEA.

This clonotype appeared once. The chain couples TRBV2 to TRBJ2-5; possible D gene TRBD2, 6 bases. CDR1 is SNHLY, CDR2 FYNNEI, per germline. This CDR3 is built from 13 residues. V gave up 11 bases and J gave up 0 bases, with 13 bases separating them. The CDR3: CAGGRGNQETQYF. CDR3 nucleotide sequence: TGTGCCGGAGGTCGGGGGAACCAAGAGACCCAGTACTTC.

The table lists this clonotype with a few counts. CDR3 DNA sequence: TGCAGTGCTAGAGAGGACACCAGGTATAATTCACCCCTCCACTTT. Translated, it gives CSAREDTRYNSPLHF. The chain links TRBV20-1 to TRBJ1-6, with a weak D call TRBD1 (5 bases). In germline, CDR1 is DFQATT, CDR2 SNEGSKA (reference sequence). V lost 0 bases to trimming and J lost 4 bases, with 10 bases between them. The CDR3 runs 15 residues.

The rearrangement joins TRBV3-1 to TRBJ2-5, with TRBD2 matching 10 bases. Trimming took 4 bases from V and 0 from J; bases not matched to a gene: 11. In germline, CDR1 is LGHDT, CDR2 YNNKEL (reference sequence). The CDR3 covers 18 residues. The CDR3 sequence is CASSPRFSGGRYQETQYF. The CDR3 bases are TGTGCCAGCAGCCCCCGGTTTAGCGGGGGGCGATACCAAGAGACCCAGTACTTC.

The chain uses TRBV4-2 and TRBJ1-1; D not resolved. V was cut by 0 bases and J by 3 bases, with 8 bases left in between. This CDR3 has 14 residues. The germline V gene encodes CDR1 LGHNA and CDR2 YNFKEQ. The CDR3 here is CASSQDRWDTEAFF. The CDR3 DNA reads as TGTGCCAGCAGCCAAGATCGGTGGGACACTGAAGCTTTCTTT.

The chain has TRBV4-2 and TRBJ1-2; D gene unclear. V was cut by 1 base and J by 4 bases, with 7 bases left in between. The CDR3 loop spans 13 amino acids. Looked up from germline, CDR1 is LGHNA and CDR2 is YNFKEQ. The CDR3 DNA reads TGTGCCAGCAGCCAAGTCATGGGCTATGGCTACACCTTC. Translated: CASSQVMGYGYTF.

V usage is TRBV4-3 and J usage is TRBJ2-2; 8 nucleotides agree with TRBD1. The germline CDR1 and CDR2 sequences are LGHNA and YSLEER. With 1 base clipped from V and 3 bases from J, the junction kept 7 bases outside the gene matches. CDR3 length: 17 residues. The CDR3 nucleotides read TGCGCCAGCAGCCAAGGGTTCAGGGGGCTCGACACCGGGGAGCTGTTTTTT. This gives the protein CASSQGFRGLDTGELFF.

This clonotype showed up just a few times. This chain links TRBV12-3 or TRBV12-4 with TRBJ1-1, with D unclear. V lost 3 bases and J 5 bases, leaving 13 bases between the germline ends. The CDR3 totals 14 residues. The CDR3 DNA sequence: TGTGCCAGCAGTTTTATTCTTTCCGCGACTGAAGCTTTCTTT. It specifies CASSFILSATEAFF.

This clonotype was counted between two and nine times. The chain is built from TRBV4-2 and TRBJ1-2; D is ambiguous. CDR1 is LGHNA and CDR2 is YNFKEQ in the germline V gene. The CDR3 runs to 18 residues. V lost 0 bases and J 4 bases, leaving 21 bases between the germline ends. The CDR3 DNA follows: TGTGCCAGCAGCCAAGATTCCGGAGCAGAGCAACCCCGCTATGGCTACACCTTC. Protein product: CASSQDSGAEQPRYGYTF.

The chain has TRBV27 and TRBJ2-5; 11 nucleotides line up with TRBD2. This CDR3 is built from 16 residues. Germline values: CDR1 MNHEY, CDR2 SMNVEV (reference sequence). Unmatched junction bases numbered 5, after V lost 0 bases and J lost 5 bases. The CDR3 nucleotides read TGTGCCAGCAGTTTATCTAGCGGGGGGGCCACGGAGACCCAGTACTTC. As protein: CASSLSSGGATETQYF.

This clonotype appeared a few times. V usage is TRBV6-2 or TRBV6-3 and J usage is TRBJ2-2; D unclear. The CDR3 spans 16 residues. V was clipped by 0 bases and J by 4 bases, with 12 bases between them. Germline values: CDR1 MNHEY, CDR2 SVGEGT. CDR3 sequence: CASSYSRRLSTGELFF. For the CDR3, the DNA is TGTGCCAGCAGTTACTCGAGGCGACTGTCCACCGGGGAGCTGTTTTTT.

This clonotype was observed a handful of times. The rearrangement joins TRBV6-5 to TRBJ1-4; maybe TRBD1 (5 bases). V was shortened by 2 bases and J by 2 bases, with 9 bases between the two germline ends. The germline V gene encodes CDR1 MNHEY and CDR2 SVGAGI. This CDR3 region has 15 residues. In nucleotides, the CDR3 is TGTGCCAGCAGTTACCAAGGGGCCACTAATGAAAAACTGTTTTTT. It yields the protein CASSYQGATNEKLFF.

A few counts support this clonotype. The chain employs TRBV12-3 or TRBV12-4 and TRBJ2-5; D not resolved. The CDR3 covers 14 residues. Trimming left V 7 bases short and J 4 bases short, with 16 bases between. In nucleotides, the CDR3 is TGTGCCAGCACTAGGGCTTTGGTGGGAGAGACCCAGTACTTC. Translation: CASTRALVGETQYF.

This clonotype occurred a few times. A single base separates this from a much larger clone, so it may be a read error. The V gene is TRBV10-3, the J gene TRBJ2-3; no definite D call. The V and J ends lost 5 bases and 2 bases respectively, with 2 bases between them. The germline gives CDR1 ENHRY, CDR2 SYGVKD. CDR3 length equals 11 residues. CDR3 loop: CAISYTDTQYF. CDR3 nucleotide sequence: TGTGCCATCAGTTACACAGATACGCAGTATTTT.

The chain recombines TRBV9 with TRBJ2-7, with TRBD2 identical over 7 bases. With 7 bases clipped from V and 1 base from J, the junction kept 5 bases outside the gene matches. The V gene's germline CDR1 is SGDLS and CDR2 YYNGEE. CDR3 length: 13 amino acids. The CDR3 spells CASDPGGSYEQYV. As DNA, the CDR3 is TGTGCCAGCGACCCCGGGGGGTCCTACGAGCAGTACGTC.

This clonotype was detected only a few times. The CDR3 protein is CASSQDSGGAYEQYF. Written as DNA, the CDR3 is TGTGCCAGCAGCCAAGATAGCGGGGGGGCCTACGAGCAGTACTTC. This chain connects TRBV4-2 to TRBJ2-7, with 11 nucleotides matching TRBD2. Germline lookup yields CDR1 LGHNA and CDR2 YNFKEQ. This CDR3 has 15 residues. V dropped 0 bases and J dropped 2; count of bases not matched to a gene: 0.

This clonotype turned up a few times. The chain is built from TRBV6-6 and TRBJ2-1; D not certain. The ends were cut back, 1 base at V and 9 bases at J, with 7 bases in the middle. Looked up from germline, CDR1 is MNHNY and CDR2 is SVGAGI (reference sequence). CDR3 length equals 12 residues. The CDR3 loop reads CASSYYQSEQFF. CDR3 in DNA: TGTGCCAGCAGTTACTACCAGTCTGAGCAGTTCTTC.

The V call is TRBV4-1, the J call TRBJ1-5, with a tentative D call TRBD1 (5 bases). The V and J ends lost 0 bases and 6 bases respectively, with 12 bases between them. The CDR3 is 15 amino acids. Germline V gene sequence: CDR1 MGHRA, CDR2 YSYEKL. The CDR3 sequence: CASSQDRGWVQPQHF. The DNA of the CDR3 is TGCGCCAGCAGCCAAGATAGGGGATGGGTTCAGCCCCAGCATTTT.

This clonotype has more than one count but fewer than ten. The V and J genes are TRBV25-1 and TRBJ1-3, with unresolved D. Germline CDR1 MGHDK, CDR2 SYGVNS. Trimming took off 0 bases at V and 3 bases at J, with 15 bases between the two ends. The CDR3 runs 17 residues. The CDR3: CASSEYSFKGYGNTIYF. The CDR3 nucleotides are TGTGCCAGCAGTGAATATTCTTTTAAGGGTTATGGAAACACCATATATTTT.

About this clonotype: A read error may account for a junction end that differs from germline. CDR3 DNA sequence: TGCGCCAGCAGCTCCCCGCAGCGGAACTACACTGAGCAGTTCTTC. This encodes CASSSPQRNYTEQFF. The rearrangement joins TRBV5-1 to TRBJ2-1; TRBD2 is a possible D gene (5 bases). The germline CDR1 and CDR2 sequences are SGHRS and YFSETQ. The CDR3 is 15 amino acids.

This clonotype appeared a few times. A single base separates this from a much larger clone, so it may be a read error. V gene TRBV5-5 combines with J gene TRBJ2-3; D tentatively fits TRBD1 or TRBD2 (5 bases each). Trimming shortened V by 0 bases and J by 2 bases, and 7 bases separated the two germline ends. CDR3 length equals 14 residues. Germline lookup yields CDR1 SGHKS and CDR2 YYEKEE (reference sequence). CDR3 bases: TGTGCCAGCAGCTTGGTGGGGGTCACAGATACGCAGTATTTT. It translates to CASSLVGVTDTQYF.

The chain is built from TRBV6-1 and TRBJ1-4; D perhaps matches TRBD1 (5 bases). The CDR3 runs to 16 residues. V was trimmed by 1 base and J by 8 bases, leaving 17 bases between them. CDR1 is MNHNS, CDR2 SASEGT, per germline. The CDR3 is CASSEDSSWGSEKLFF. The CDR3, as DNA: TGTGCCAGCAGTGAAGATTCAAGTTGGGGGTCAGAAAAACTGTTTTTT.

V usage is TRBV2 and J usage is TRBJ2-3, with TRBD2 matching over 7 bases. The V segment lost 7 bases and the J segment 0 bases; nucleotides outside the gene matches: 4. Per the germline V gene, CDR1 is SNHLY and CDR2 is FYNNEI. This CDR3 region has 14 residues. CDR3 residues: CASKTSLSTDTQYF. In nucleotides, the CDR3 is TGTGCCAGCAAGACTAGCCTGAGCACAGATACGCAGTATTTT.

J is TRBJ2-7 and V is TRBV4-1; a weak D match, TRBD2 (5 bases). The CDR3 runs to 14 residues. Germline assignment: CDR1 MGHRA and CDR2 YSYEKL. Trimming shortened V by 2 bases and J by 4 bases, and 12 bases separated the two germline ends. The CDR3 region is CASSQSWLAYEQYF. CDR3 nucleotides: TGCGCCAGCAGCCAAAGTTGGCTAGCTTACGAGCAGTACTTC.